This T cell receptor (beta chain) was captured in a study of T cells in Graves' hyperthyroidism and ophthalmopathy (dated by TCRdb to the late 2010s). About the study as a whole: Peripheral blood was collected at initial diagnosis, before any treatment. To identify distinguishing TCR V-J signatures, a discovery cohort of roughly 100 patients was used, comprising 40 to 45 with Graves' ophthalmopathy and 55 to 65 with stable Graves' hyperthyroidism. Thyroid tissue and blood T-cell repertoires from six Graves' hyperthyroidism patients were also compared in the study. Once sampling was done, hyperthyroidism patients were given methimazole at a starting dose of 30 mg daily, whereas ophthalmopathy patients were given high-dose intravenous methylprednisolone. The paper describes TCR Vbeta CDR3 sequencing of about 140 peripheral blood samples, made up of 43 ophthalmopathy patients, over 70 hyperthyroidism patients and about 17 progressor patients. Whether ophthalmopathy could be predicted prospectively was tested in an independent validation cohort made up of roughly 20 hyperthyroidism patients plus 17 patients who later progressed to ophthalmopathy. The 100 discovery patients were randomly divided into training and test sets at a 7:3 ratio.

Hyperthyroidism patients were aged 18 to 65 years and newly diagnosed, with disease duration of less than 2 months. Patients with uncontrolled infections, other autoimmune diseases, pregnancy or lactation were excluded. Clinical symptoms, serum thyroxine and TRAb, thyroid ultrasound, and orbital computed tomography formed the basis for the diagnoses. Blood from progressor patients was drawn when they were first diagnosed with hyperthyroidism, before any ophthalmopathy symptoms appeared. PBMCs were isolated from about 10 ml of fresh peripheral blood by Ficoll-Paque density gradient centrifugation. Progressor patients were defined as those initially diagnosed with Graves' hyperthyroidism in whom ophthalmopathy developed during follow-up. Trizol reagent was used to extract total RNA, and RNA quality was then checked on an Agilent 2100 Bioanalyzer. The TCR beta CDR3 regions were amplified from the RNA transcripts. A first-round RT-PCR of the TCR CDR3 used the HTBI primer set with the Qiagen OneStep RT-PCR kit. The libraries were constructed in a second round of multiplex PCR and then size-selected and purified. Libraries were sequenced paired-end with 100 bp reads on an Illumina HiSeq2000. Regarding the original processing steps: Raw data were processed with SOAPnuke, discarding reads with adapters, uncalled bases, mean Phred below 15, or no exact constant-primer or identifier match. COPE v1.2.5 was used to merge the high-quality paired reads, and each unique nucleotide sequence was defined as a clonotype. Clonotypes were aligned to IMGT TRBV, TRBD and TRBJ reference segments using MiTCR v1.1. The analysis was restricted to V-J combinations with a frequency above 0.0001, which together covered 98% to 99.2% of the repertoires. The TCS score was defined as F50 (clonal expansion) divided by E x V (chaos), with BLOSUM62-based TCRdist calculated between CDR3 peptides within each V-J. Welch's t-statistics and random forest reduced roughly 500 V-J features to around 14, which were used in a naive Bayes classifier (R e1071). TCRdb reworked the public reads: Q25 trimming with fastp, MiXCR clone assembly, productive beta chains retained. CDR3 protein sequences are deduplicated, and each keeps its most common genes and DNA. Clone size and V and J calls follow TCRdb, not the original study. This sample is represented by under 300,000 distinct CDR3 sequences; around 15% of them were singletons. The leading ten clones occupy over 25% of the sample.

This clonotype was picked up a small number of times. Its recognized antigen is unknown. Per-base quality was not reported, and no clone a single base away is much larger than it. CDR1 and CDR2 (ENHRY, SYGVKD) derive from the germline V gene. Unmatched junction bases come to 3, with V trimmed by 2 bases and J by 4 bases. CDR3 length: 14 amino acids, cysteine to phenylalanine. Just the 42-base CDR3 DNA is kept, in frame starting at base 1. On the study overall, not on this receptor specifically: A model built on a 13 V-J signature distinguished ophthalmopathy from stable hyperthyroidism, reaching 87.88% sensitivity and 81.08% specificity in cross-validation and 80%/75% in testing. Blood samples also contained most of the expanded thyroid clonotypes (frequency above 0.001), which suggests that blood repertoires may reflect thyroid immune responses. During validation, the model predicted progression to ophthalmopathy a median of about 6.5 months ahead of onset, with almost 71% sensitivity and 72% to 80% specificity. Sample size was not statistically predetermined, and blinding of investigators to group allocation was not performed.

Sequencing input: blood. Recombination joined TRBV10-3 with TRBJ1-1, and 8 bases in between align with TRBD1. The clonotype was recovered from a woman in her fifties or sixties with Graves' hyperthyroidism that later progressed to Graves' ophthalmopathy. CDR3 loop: CAISEGQGSTEAFF. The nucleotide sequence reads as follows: TGTGCCATCAGTGAGGGACAGGGTAGCACTGAAGCTTTCTTT.